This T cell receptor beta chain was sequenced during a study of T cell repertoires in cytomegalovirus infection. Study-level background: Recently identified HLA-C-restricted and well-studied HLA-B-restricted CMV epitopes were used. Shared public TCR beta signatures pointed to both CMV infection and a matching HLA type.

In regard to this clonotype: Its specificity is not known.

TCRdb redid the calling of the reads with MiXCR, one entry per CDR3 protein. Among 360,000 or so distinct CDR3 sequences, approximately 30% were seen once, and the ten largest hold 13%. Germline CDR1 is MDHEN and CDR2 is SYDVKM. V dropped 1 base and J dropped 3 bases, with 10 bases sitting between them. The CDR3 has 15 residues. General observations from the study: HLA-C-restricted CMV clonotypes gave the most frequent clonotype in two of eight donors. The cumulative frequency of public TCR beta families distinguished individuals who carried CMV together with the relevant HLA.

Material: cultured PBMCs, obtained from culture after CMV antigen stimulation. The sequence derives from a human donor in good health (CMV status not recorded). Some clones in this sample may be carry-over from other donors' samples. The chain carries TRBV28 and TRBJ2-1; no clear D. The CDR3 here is CASSLSGPLYNEQFF. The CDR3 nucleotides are TGTGCCAGCAGTTTATCGGGTCCACTCTACAATGAGCAGTTCTTC.